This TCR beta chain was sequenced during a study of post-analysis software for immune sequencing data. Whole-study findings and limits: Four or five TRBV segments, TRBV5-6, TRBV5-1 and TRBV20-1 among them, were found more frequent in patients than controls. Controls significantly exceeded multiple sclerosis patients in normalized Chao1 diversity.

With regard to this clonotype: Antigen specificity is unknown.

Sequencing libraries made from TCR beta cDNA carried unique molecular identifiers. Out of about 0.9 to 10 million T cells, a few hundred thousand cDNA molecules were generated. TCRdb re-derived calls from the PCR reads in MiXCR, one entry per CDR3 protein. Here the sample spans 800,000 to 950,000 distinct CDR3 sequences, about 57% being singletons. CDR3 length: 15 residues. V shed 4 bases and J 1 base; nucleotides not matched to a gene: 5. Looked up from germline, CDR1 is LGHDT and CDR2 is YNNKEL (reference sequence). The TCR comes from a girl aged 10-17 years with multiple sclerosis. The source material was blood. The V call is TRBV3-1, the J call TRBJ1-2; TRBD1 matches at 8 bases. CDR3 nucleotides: TGTGCCAGCAGCCTCGGGACAGGTTTTAACTATGGCTACACCTTC. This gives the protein CASSLGTGFNYGYTF.